Described below is a single TCR beta chain sequence and its context. The clone's antigen remains unknown. The input lacks base qualities; no much larger clone sits a single base away. This specimen comes from a study of circulating and synovial CD4+ cells in juvenile arthritis (dated by TCRdb to between 2014 and 2016). In terms of the full investigation: Within each patient, the study compared the TCRbeta CDR3 repertoires of three groups: circulating HLA-DR+ CD4 T cells, bulk blood CD4 T cells, and synovial CD4 T cells. Repertoire sequencing aimed to confirm that a circulating synovial-like CD4 T cell subset was enriched in synovial clonotypes. The research as a whole found: Circulating pathogenic-like lymphocytes clustered together with synovial T cells and shared a substantially larger fraction of CDR3 sequences with synovium than bulk blood did. Traditional Vbeta family usage analysis did not detect the difference between circulating pathogenic-like lymphocytes and bulk blood T cells. Because T cell genome counts differed by at least an order of magnitude between CPL and bulk blood CD4 samples, sample-size effects were addressed. Because overlap with synovium rose as sequencing depth increased, the measured fractions of shared clonotypes likely underestimated the overlap of the full repertoire. Compared with bulk blood CD4 repertoires, both the synovial and the circulating pathogenic-like lymphocyte repertoires were less diverse, and some CPL samples were as oligoclonal as synovium.

Receptors were amplified or captured by the immunoSEQ multiplex PCR assay. TCRbeta CDR3 sequencing was carried out by an external provider as a commercial service. The authors' pipeline ran thus. The analyses used productive nucleotide sequences together with amino acid sequences obtained by in silico translation. To equalise sample size, diversity was assessed as Renyi entropy across alpha values by taking the median of 200 repeated subsamples. The distance between each pair of repertoires was calculated as one minus the Chao-modified Jaccard index, which corrects for under-sampling, and this distance was used for clustering. Frequency-weighted overlap with synovial clonotypes was computed over 200 sample sizes, 200 draws without replacement each, and reported at the smaller sample's size. TCRdb limited this immuneACCESS table to in-frame rearrangements with V and J called. A share of clones is missing; checked studies link under half to unresolved V genes, and the rest is unexplained. Clone size and the V and J calls come from that table; the DNA yielded D and trimming. This sample has a few thousand clones in its table, and more than 70% of those were observed once. Less than 4% of the sample belongs to the ten largest clones.

The CDR3 starts with the cysteine, ends with the phenylalanine, and has 23 residues. The CDR3 DNA has 69 bases and is translated from base 1. Trimming accounts for 2 bases at V and 0 bases at J, while the number of junction bases matched to no gene is 22. CDR1 and CDR2 (LNHDA, SQIVND) derive from the germline V gene (reference sequence). The sequenced samples were obtained from patients with active juvenile idiopathic arthritis. For each patient, the circulating pathogenic-like lymphocytes came from less than 10 mL of blood. Circulating pathogenic-like lymphocytes were sorted from peripheral blood mononuclear cells as HLA-DR+CD14-CD3+CD4+CD25low/- cells. Right after thawing, the cells went straight into sorting, and Live/Dead Fixable Near-IR Stain was used to exclude dead cells. HLA-DR was picked as the sorting marker because, in T cells, HLA-DR is a surface protein that apparently lacks signalling activity.

This TCR was sampled from a human donor with juvenile idiopathic arthritis. The sample consisted of HLA-DR+ CD4+ T cells from blood. Reading the label with the study, this specimen's cell subset or site is: circulating pathogenic-like lymphocytes, sorted as HLA-DR+CD14-CD3+CD4+CD25low/- blood T cells. The V and J segments used are TRBV19 and TRBJ1-5; the central 10 bases match TRBD1. The nucleotides read TGTGCCAGTAGTATAATAGCTTGGGACAGGGGTTCTTCGCGTAAATATAGCAATCAGCCCCAGCATTTT. Its protein product is CASSIIAWDRGSSRKYSNQPQHF. Beyond the CDR3, the reference TRBV19 and TRBJ1-5 genes provide the residues; the full variable domain reads: DGGITQSPKYLFRKEGQNVTLSCEQNLNHDAMYWYRQDPGQGLRLIYYSQIVNDFQKGDIAEGYSVSREKKESFPLTVTSAQKNPTAFYLCASSIIAWDRGSSRKYSNQPQHFGDGTRLSIL.